These T cell receptor beta chains were read from a single sample in a study of T cell responses to AZD1222 COVID-19 vaccine. Measured with immunoSEQ multiplex PCR; TCRdb has only the in-frame clones, and not every one. The sample lists some 130,000 clones, 85% to 90% occurring once. This material consisted of peripheral blood, taken on day 0 of AZD1222 vaccination. The source is an adult in good health. Both conserved end residues are trimmed from each CDR3. Fields, in order: D gene, J gene, V gene, CDR3 length, CDR3 protein. The D gene is left open where the match is weak.

- TRBJ1-2 TRBV15 13 ATSRGDDANYGYT
- TRBJ1-5 TRBV18 11 ASSPQLNQPQH
TRBD2 TRBJ2-7 TRBV7-9 12 ASSAGGSSYEQY
- TRBJ1-1 TRBV19 12 ASSIRGFNTEAF
- TRBJ2-5 TRBV6-6 12 ASSYAGSWETQY
- TRBJ1-6 TRBV3-1/TRBV3-2 12 ASSPRGENSPLH
- TRBJ1-4 TRBV4-2 14 ASSRVDSATNEKLF
TRBD1 TRBJ1-5 TRBV7-9 14 ASSLAGTGGNQPQH
- TRBJ1-5 TRBV18 13 ASSRTVGGTEAQH
- TRBJ2-7 TRBV6-6 13 ASSPGRGFSYEQY
- TRBJ2-5 TRBV19 11 ASSTRQQETQY
- TRBJ1-1 TRBV25-1 15 ASSEWGVGDRDTEAF
- TRBJ2-3 TRBV11-2 13 ASSDTRTYTDTQY
TRBD1 TRBJ1-4 TRBV5-1 15 ASSLSGQGVANEKLF
- TRBJ1-2 TRBV29-1 8 SVRNYGYT
- TRBJ2-2 TRBV12-3/TRBV12-4 10 ASTDSTGELF
- TRBJ1-6 TRBV4-3 12 ASSQVGINSPLH
- TRBJ2-1 TRBV7-9 10 ASGAGYNEQF
- TRBJ1-2 TRBV19 14 ASSIDPVPVNYGYT
- TRBJ1-2 TRBV19 10 ASSRLPYGYT
- TRBJ1-1 TRBV27 13 AARRGGDLGTEAF
- TRBJ2-7 TRBV28 10 ASSLTGGEQY
- TRBJ1-1 TRBV30 12 AWSADGWNTEAF
- TRBJ1-1 TRBV21-1 9 ASSQETEAF
- TRBJ1-6 TRBV4-2 17 ASSQVYKGQSSYNSPLH
TRBD2 TRBJ2-6 TRBV5-4 15 ASSLGSGGGRANVLT
TRBD2 TRBJ2-3 TRBV19 16 ASSPGAIGLAGSDTQY
- TRBJ2-7 TRBV28 14 ASSLAPGAGRYEQY
TRBD2 TRBJ2-3 TRBV16 14 ASSSGTSGITDTQY
- TRBJ1-1 TRBV19 11 ASSIYQGTEAF
- TRBJ1-4 TRBV5-1 15 ASSLEGVPGLYEKLF
TRBD1 TRBJ2-3 TRBV7-3 13 ASSLKGARTDTQY
- TRBJ1-3 TRBV19 14 ATRPGDLKGLDTIY
TRBD2 TRBJ2-1 TRBV3-1/TRBV3-2 13 ASSPTSGTYNEQF
TRBD1 TRBJ1-1 TRBV4-2 13 ASSQGAQGVPEAF
- TRBJ1-1 TRBV7-6 12 ASSGRTQDTEAF
- TRBJ1-5 TRBV7-8 11 ASSLVRDQPQH
- TRBJ1-1 TRBV12-3/TRBV12-4 10 ASSLPGFKAF
- TRBJ1-3 TRBV19 11 ASSTGTGNTIY
- TRBJ2-1 TRBV6-5 11 ASRKGFLNEQF
- TRBJ2-7 TRBV20-1 10 SASVRDYEQY